Following are 11 T cell receptor beta chains from one sample sequenced in a study of blood T cells in healthy people across ages (dated by TCRdb to 2014 to 2015). Receptors were amplified or captured by 5' RACE. These reads were obtained on an Illumina HiSeq 2500. A second PCR of roughly 6 to 11 cycles was run with a J-beta primer mix and a sample-barcoded 5' primer. In TCRdb, the public reads were trimmed at Q25 with fastp and aligned with MiXCR, with productive beta chains retained. Here each entry gathers all rows of one CDR3 protein and keeps the most common genes and DNA. This sample comprises some 800,000 distinct CDR3 sequences, around 43% of them detected only once. The leading ten clones occupy roughly 19% of the sample. Sequences were obtained from blood. These receptors were taken from a man between 60 and 70 years old in good health.

To note about this clonotype: Just one base apart from a much larger clone, this may be a read error. The V call is TRBV5-1, the J call TRBJ2-7; a weak D match, TRBD1 (6 bases). This CDR3 has 13 residues. Germline CDR1 is SGHRS and CDR2 is YFSETQ. V dropped 1 base and J dropped 7 bases, with 12 bases sitting between them. The CDR3 is CASSLQGYNEQYF. The DNA of the CDR3 is TGCGCCAGCAGCTTGCAGGGGTACAATGAGCAGTACTTC.

The sample holds a few counts of this clonotype. V gene TRBV30 combines with J gene TRBJ2-5; possibly TRBD2 for D (5 bases). The germline CDR1 and CDR2 sequences are GTSNPN and SVGIG (reference sequence). Trimming cost V 7 bases and J 2 bases, with 14 bases left between them. This CDR3 contains 13 residues. This CDR3 is CAYGREPQETQYF. The CDR3 nucleotides read TGTGCCTACGGACGGGAACCGCAAGAGACCCAGTACTTC.

The chain couples TRBV6-2 or TRBV6-3 to TRBJ1-5; D call uncertain. This CDR3 spans 15 amino acids. The germline gives CDR1 MNHEY, CDR2 SVGEGT. V was trimmed by 2 bases and J by 2 bases, leaving 10 bases between them. CDR3 DNA: TGTGCCAGCAGTTACCTCTTCAGAGGCAATCAGCCCCAGCATTTT. It translates to CASSYLFRGNQPQHF.

The V and J genes are TRBV9 and TRBJ2-3; 16 bases agree with TRBD2. Per the germline V gene, CDR1 is SGDLS and CDR2 is YYNGEE. The V gene end was trimmed by 3 bases and the J gene end by 6 bases; junction bases not matched to a gene: 4. The CDR3 is 16 amino acids. CDR3 loop: CASSEGTSGGVDTQYF. The CDR3 DNA reads as TGTGCCAGCAGCGAAGGGACTAGCGGGGGGGTGGATACGCAGTATTTT.

The chain carries TRBV5-6 and TRBJ1-6, with D unresolved. The CDR3 has 16 amino acids. Between the trimmed V and J ends, which lost 4 bases and 0 bases, there was a span of 11 bases. Germline-derived CDR1 and CDR2 are SGHDT and YYEEEE. CDR3 amino acids: CASSTSKSSYNSPLHF. In DNA form, the CDR3 reads TGTGCCAGCAGCACGTCCAAGAGCTCCTATAATTCACCCCTCCACTTT.

This clonotype turned up a few times. This rearrangement joins TRBV12-3 or TRBV12-4 to TRBJ1-4; D is perhaps TRBD1 (5 bases). The V gene lost 4 bases and the J gene lost 3 bases, with 12 bases spanning the gap. The CDR3 length is 15 residues. The CDR3 is CASSSRDGSNEKLFF. The DNA of the CDR3 is TGTGCCAGCAGTTCCCGGGACGGTTCTAATGAAAAACTGTTTTTT.

The V call is TRBV6-6, the J call TRBJ2-1; D possibly corresponds to TRBD2 (6 bases). The CDR3 has 14 amino acids. Per germline, CDR1 MNHNY and CDR2 SVGAGI (reference sequence). The V and J ends lost 6 bases and 6 bases respectively, with 15 bases between them. In nucleotides, the CDR3 is TGTGCCAGCAGCTTCCAGGGACTCCTCAATGAGCAGTTCTTC. Its translation is CASSFQGLLNEQFF.

This clonotype has a single count. CDR3 amino acids: CASSQERGAPNNEQFF. In DNA, the CDR3 is TGTGCCAGCAGCCAAGAACGGGGGGCGCCAAACAATGAGCAGTTCTTC. V usage is TRBV14 and J usage is TRBJ2-1; perhaps TRBD2 as D (7 bases). Germline assignment: CDR1 SGHDN and CDR2 FVKESK. V lost 0 bases and J 5 bases, leaving 14 bases between the germline ends. This CDR3 has 16 amino acids.

This clonotype showed up just a few times. The chain uses TRBV11-2 and TRBJ2-6; TRBD1 matches at 9 bases. V lost 4 bases, J lost 0 bases, and 7 bases stayed unmatched. The germline CDR1 and CDR2 sequences are SGHAT and FQNNGV. CDR3 size: 18 residues. CDR3 DNA: TGTGCCAGCAGCTCCTTGGACAGGGGCTACTCTGGGGCCAACGTCCTGACTTTC. Translating it yields CASSSLDRGYSGANVLTF.

This chain joins TRBV9 and TRBJ1-6, with a tentative D call TRBD1 (6 bases). The V gene's germline CDR1 is SGDLS and CDR2 YYNGEE. The CDR3 extends over 17 amino acids. V lost 2 bases, J lost 7 bases, and 19 bases lay in between. CDR3: CASSVATGLTLNSPLHF. The CDR3 DNA follows: TGTGCCAGCAGCGTTGCGACAGGCCTCACCTTGAATTCACCCCTCCACTTT.

This clonotype was detected only a few times. This chain uses TRBV9 with TRBJ2-1; the D is unclear. The CDR3 spans 14 residues. Germline V gene sequence: CDR1 SGDLS, CDR2 YYNGEE. V gave up 0 bases and J gave up 5 bases, with 9 bases separating them. The CDR3 here is CASSVVADNNEQFF. DNA of the CDR3: TGTGCCAGCAGCGTAGTGGCAGACAACAATGAGCAGTTCTTC.